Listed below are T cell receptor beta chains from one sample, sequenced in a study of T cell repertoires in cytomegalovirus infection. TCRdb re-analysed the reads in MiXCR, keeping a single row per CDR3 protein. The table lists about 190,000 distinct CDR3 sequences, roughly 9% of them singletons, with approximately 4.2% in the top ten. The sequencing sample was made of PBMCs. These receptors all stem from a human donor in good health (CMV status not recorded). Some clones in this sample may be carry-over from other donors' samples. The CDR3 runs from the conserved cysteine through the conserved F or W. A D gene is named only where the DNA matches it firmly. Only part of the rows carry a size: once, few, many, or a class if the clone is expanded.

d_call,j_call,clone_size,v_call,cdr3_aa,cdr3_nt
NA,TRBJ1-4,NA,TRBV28,CASSLQPTNEKLFF,TGTGCCAGCAGTTTACAGCCAACTAATGAAAAACTGTTTTTT
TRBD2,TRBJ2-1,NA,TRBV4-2,CASSQDPSGTYNEQFF,TGTGCCAGCAGCCAAGATCCGAGCGGGACCTACAATGAGCAGTTCTTC
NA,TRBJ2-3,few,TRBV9,CASSVAGATDTQYF,TGTGCCAGCAGCGTAGCGGGAGCCACAGATACGCAGTATTTT
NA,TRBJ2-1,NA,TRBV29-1,CSVESSVYNEQFF,TGCAGCGTGGAGTCTAGCGTCTACAATGAGCAGTTCTTC
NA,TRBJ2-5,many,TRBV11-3,CASSLMGQIQETQYF,TGTGCCAGCAGCCTGATGGGGCAGATCCAAGAGACCCAGTACTTC
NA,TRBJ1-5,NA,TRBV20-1,CSARAAVRRNQPQHF,TGCAGTGCTAGAGCCGCGGTTCGGCGGAATCAGCCCCAGCATTTT
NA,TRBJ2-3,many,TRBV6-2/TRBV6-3,CASSYPADTQYF,TGTGCCAGCTCCTATCCCGCAGATACGCAGTATTTT
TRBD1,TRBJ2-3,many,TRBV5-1,CASSLARDSPTDTQYF,TGCGCCAGCAGCTTGGCCCGGGACAGTCCCACAGATACGCAGTATTTT
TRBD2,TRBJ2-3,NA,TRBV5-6,CASSLGLARTDTQYF,TGTGCCAGCAGCCTCGGACTAGCGCGCACAGATACGCAGTATTTT
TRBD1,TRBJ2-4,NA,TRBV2,CASRTGGANIQYF,TGTGCCAGCAGGACAGGGGGCGCAAACATTCAGTACTTC
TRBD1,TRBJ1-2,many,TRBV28,CASSLGGGLANYGYTF,TGTGCCAGCAGTTTAGGAGGGGGCCTTGCTAACTATGGCTACACCTTC
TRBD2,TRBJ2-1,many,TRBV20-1,CSARRGWVAGDVGYNEQFF,TGCAGTGCTAGAAGGGGCTGGGTAGCGGGAGATGTCGGCTACAATGAGCAGTTCTTC
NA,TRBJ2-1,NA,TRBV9,CASSVDLGGQNNEQFF,TGTGCCAGCAGCGTAGATCTCGGGGGGCAAAACAATGAGCAGTTCTTC
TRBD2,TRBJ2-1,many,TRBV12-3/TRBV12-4,CASRRTSGKDEQFF,TGTGCCAGCAGGAGGACTAGCGGTAAAGATGAGCAGTTCTTC
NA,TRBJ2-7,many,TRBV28,CASSLLGGTEEAYEQYF,TGTGCCAGCAGTTTATTGGGCGGGACAGAGGAAGCCTACGAGCAGTACTTC
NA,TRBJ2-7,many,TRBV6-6,CASIRGQPTYEQYF,TGTGCCAGCATTAGGGGACAACCAACCTACGAGCAGTACTTC
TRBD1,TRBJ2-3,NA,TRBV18,CASSPRTTGADTQYF,TGTGCCAGCTCACCCCGTACTACAGGGGCAGATACGCAGTATTTT
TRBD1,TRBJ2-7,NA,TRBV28,CASSGPGTGGIEQYF,TGTGCCAGCAGTGGGCCCGGGACAGGGGGTATCGAGCAGTACTTC
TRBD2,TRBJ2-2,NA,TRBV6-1,CASSRLAGDTGELFF,TGTGCCAGCAGTAGACTAGCGGGGGACACCGGGGAGCTGTTTTTT
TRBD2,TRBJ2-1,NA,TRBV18,CASRSTSEAVSGQFF,TGTGCCAGCAGGTCGACTAGCGAGGCCGTTAGTGGGCAGTTCTTC
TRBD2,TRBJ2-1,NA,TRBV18,CASSPRRPGLAEDIEQFF,TGTGCCAGCTCACCACGGCGGCCGGGACTAGCGGAGGACATTGAGCAGTTCTTC
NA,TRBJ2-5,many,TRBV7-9,CASRREETQYF,TGTGCCAGCCGGAGGGAGGAGACCCAGTACTTC
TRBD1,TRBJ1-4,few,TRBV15,CATSRGVRDREGTNEKLFF,TGTGCCACCAGCAGAGGAGTCCGGGACAGGGAAGGAACCAATGAAAAACTGTTTTTT
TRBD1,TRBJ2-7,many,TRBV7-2,CASSRMGQLSHEQYF,TGTGCCAGCAGCCGCATGGGACAGTTGTCCCACGAGCAGTACTTC
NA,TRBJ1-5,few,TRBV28,CASSLWQDNQPQHF,TGTGCCAGCAGTTTGTGGCAGGACAATCAGCCCCAGCATTTT
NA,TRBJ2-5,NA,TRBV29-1,CSVDSPKTQYF,TGCAGCGTTGATAGTCCGAAGACCCAGTACTTC
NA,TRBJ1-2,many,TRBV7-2,CASSLGQGLYGYTF,TGTGCCAGCAGCTTAGGGCAGGGTCTCTATGGCTACACCTTC
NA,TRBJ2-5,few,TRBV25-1,CASSEYGGGAETQYF,TGTGCCAGCAGTGAATATGGAGGGGGAGCGGAGACCCAGTACTTC
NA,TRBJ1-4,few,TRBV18,CASSPPPGGSEKLFF,TGTGCCAGCTCACCACCCCCCGGCGGGAGTGAAAAACTGTTTTTT
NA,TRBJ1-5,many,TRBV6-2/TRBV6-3,CASSYFPDSQPQHF,TGTGCCAGCAGTTACTTTCCGGACAGTCAGCCCCAGCATTTT
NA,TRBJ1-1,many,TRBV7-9,CASREEQGNTEAFF,TGTGCCAGCCGCGAAGAACAGGGGAACACTGAAGCTTTCTTT
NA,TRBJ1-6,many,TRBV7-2,CASSLGRGSVNSPLHF,TGTGCCAGCAGCCTAGGTCGGGGGAGCGTAAATTCACCCCTCCACTTT
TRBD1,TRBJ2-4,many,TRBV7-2,CASSLGELPGQGRDQYF,TGTGCCAGCAGCTTAGGGGAATTACCGGGACAGGGGCGTGATCAGTACTTC
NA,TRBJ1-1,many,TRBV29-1,CSVLNSQGGEAFF,TGCAGCGTACTGAATTCGCAGGGAGGTGAAGCTTTCTTT
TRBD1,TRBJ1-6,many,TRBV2,CASRGDREAPLHF,TGTGCCAGCAGGGGGGACAGGGAGGCACCCCTCCACTTT
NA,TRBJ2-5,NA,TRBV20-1,CSARDRSSQETQYF,TGCAGTGCTAGAGATCGTAGCAGTCAAGAGACCCAGTACTTC
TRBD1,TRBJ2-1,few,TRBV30,CAGTGYNEQFF,TGTGCCGGGACAGGATACAATGAGCAGTTCTTC
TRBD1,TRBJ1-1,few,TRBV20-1,CSAIRQGPTEAFF,TGCAGTGCTATCCGACAGGGGCCGACTGAAGCTTTCTTT
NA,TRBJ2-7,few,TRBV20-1,CSARDKTRTYEQYF,TGCAGTGCTAGAGATAAGACACGGACCTACGAGCAGTACTTC
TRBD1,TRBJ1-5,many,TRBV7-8,CASSALQGPSQPQHF,TGTGCCAGCAGCGCCTTACAGGGGCCGAGTCAGCCCCAGCATTTT
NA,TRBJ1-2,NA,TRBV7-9,CASSFGREKYYGYTF,TGTGCCAGCAGCTTCGGGCGGGAGAAGTACTATGGCTACACCTTC
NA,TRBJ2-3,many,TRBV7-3,CASSYPGTDTQYF,TGTGCCAGCAGTTACCCGGGAACAGATACGCAGTATTTT
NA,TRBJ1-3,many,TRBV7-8,CASSLAGGFGNTIYF,TGTGCCAGCAGCTTAGCGGGAGGGTTTGGAAACACCATATATTTT
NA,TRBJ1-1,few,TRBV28,CASTLNHAVNTEAFF,TGTGCCAGCACCTTAAACCATGCGGTGAACACTGAAGCTTTCTTT
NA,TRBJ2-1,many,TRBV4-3,CASSQEEFTGPGSYNEQFF,TGCGCCAGCAGCCAAGAGGAATTTACCGGGCCCGGGAGTTACAATGAGCAGTTCTTC
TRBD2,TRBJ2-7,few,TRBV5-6,CASSPWTSEKDYEQYF,TGTGCCAGCAGCCCATGGACTAGCGAGAAGGATTACGAGCAGTACTTC
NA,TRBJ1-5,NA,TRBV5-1,CASSPGREGNQPQHF,TGCGCCAGCAGCCCCGGGAGGGAGGGCAATCAGCCCCAGCATTTT
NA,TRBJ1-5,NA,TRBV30,CAWGSGVSWPQHF,TGTGCCTGGGGTAGCGGGGTGTCCTGGCCCCAGCATTTT
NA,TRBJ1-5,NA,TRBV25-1,CASSESGSNQPQHF,TGTGCCAGCAGTGAATCGGGCAGCAATCAGCCCCAGCATTTT
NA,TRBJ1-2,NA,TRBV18,CASSLGESYGYTF,TGTGCCAGCTCACTGGGCGAGAGCTATGGCTACACCTTC